Listed below are T cell receptor beta chains from one sample, sequenced in a study of cytomegalovirus exposure and HLA in healthy donors. The table came from immunoSEQ multiplex PCR; TCRdb's copy has only in-frame clones and leaves some out. The table has 150,000 or so clones, roughly 86% seen once. Sequenced input: PBMCs. The source is a man between 18 and 29 years old in good health and CMV-seropositive. CDR3s include the opening cysteine and the closing phenylalanine or tryptophan. D genes are given only for firm matches. Only some rows state a clone size, as once, few, many or a class for expanded clones.

>once|TRBJ2-7|TRBV5-1|TRBD2
CASSPGTSGRTFSYEQYF
TGCGCCAGCAGCCCCGGGACTAGCGGGAGGACCTTCTCCTACGAGCAGTACTTC
>NA|TRBJ2-7|TRBV6-5|TRBD1
CALGQGVEQYF
TGTGCGCTTGGACAGGGCGTCGAGCAGTACTTC
>NA|TRBJ2-7|TRBV7-2|TRBD2
CASSTGLVLSYEQYF
TGTGCCAGCAGCACCGGACTAGTACTATCCTACGAGCAGTACTTC
>once|TRBJ2-1|TRBV11-2|NA
CASSPNLGSAYEQFF
TGTGCCAGCAGCCCAAATTTGGGTAGCGCATATGAGCAGTTCTTC
>NA|TRBJ1-1|TRBV6-6|NA
CASSPLISEAFF
TGTGCCAGCAGCCCTCTAATTTCAGAAGCTTTCTTT
>NA|TRBJ2-7|TRBV27|TRBD1
CASRKGTGNEQYF
TGTGCCAGCAGGAAAGGGACAGGGAACGAGCAGTACTTC
>NA|TRBJ2-3|TRBV5-1|TRBD2
CASSLAGPPDTQYF
TGCGCCAGCAGCCTAGCGGGTCCGCCAGATACGCAGTATTTT
>few|TRBJ1-5|TRBV30|TRBD1
CAWSVQGHQPQHF
TGTGCCTGGAGTGTACAGGGGCATCAGCCCCAGCATTTT
>NA|TRBJ2-2|TRBV10-1|NA
CASRRRANTGELFF
TGCGCCAGCAGAAGGAGAGCGAACACCGGGGAGCTGTTTTTT
>NA|TRBJ1-5|TRBV28|NA
CASSLDGGIDSNQPQHF
TGTGCCAGCAGTTTAGATGGGGGGATCGATAGCAATCAGCCCCAGCATTTT